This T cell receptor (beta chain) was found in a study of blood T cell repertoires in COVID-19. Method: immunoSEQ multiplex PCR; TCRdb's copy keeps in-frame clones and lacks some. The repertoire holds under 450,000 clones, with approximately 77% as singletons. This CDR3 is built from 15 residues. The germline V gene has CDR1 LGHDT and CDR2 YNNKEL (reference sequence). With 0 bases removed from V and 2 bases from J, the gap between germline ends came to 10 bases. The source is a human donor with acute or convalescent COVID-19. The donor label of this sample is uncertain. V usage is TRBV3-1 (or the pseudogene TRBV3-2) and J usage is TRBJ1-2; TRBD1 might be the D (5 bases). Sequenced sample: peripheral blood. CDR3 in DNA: TGTGCCAGCAGCCAAGAAGGCAGGGCAAACTATGGCTACACCTTC. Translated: CASSQEGRANYGYTF.